This TCR beta chain was recorded in a study of cytomegalovirus exposure and HLA in healthy donors (dated by TCRdb to about 2017). Notes on the research overall: According to a later analysis, one platform produced both the approximately 110 validation repertoires and the approximately 600 repertoires of the first cohort. A separate validation cohort of 100 to 150 different subjects was used in addition to the 666-subject first cohort. The study aimed to test whether cataloging public T cell receptors could reveal signatures of past pathogen exposure. The study combined high-throughput TCR immunosequencing, statistical association of individual TCRs with disease status, and machine learning to predict cytomegalovirus infection status. The investigation overall reported the following: The authors suggested that the approach could potentially be extended to other disease states and immunological phenotypes. Subsequent analysis determined that TCRs grouped into clusters in the first cohort also showed a tendency toward co-occurrence across the 120 validation repertoires, and roughly 95% of cluster scores exceeded 0. A total of about 150 TCR beta chains were listed by the study as associated with cytomegalovirus. In both the original and validation cohorts, the classifier was reported to diagnose cytomegalovirus status with high specificity and sensitivity. A later analysis had no HLA typing for the validation cohort, so co-occurrence there was scored across all 130 or so repertoires. A few of the identified cytomegalovirus-associated TCR beta chains were confirmed in vitro to be specific for cytomegalovirus antigens. While some public TCRs were present in many individuals, most TCR sequences turned up only very rarely across donors.

Details on this clone: Its antigen specificity is not known. No quality values exist for individual bases; no much larger clone is one base distant.

From the cysteine through the phenylalanine, the CDR3 covers 14 amino acids. Solely the CDR3 DNA is kept, with 42 bases framed from the first base. Trimming removed 0 bases from V and 5 bases from J, leaving 11 bases between the germline ends. CDR1 MNHEY and CDR2 SVGAGI were looked up in the germline V gene. The donors were included in the validation cohort of around 120 subjects, a group kept apart from the roughly 680-subject first cohort. Library generation was performed with the immunoSEQ multiplex PCR assay. Under the source paper's analysis protocol: A statistical classification framework was built to diagnose cytomegalovirus status from the catalog of TCR beta chain sequences. The immuneACCESS repertoire file appears here via TCRdb, limited to in-frame rearrangements. These files lack a portion of the clones; in checked studies, under half of the deficit traces to unresolved V genes, and the cause of the others is not known. Clonal size and the V and J genes are those of that table, whereas D and trimming came from the DNA. Across this sample there are a few hundred thousand clones, with around 80% seen only once. Around an eighth of the sample is in the top ten clones.

Sequencing was carried out using PBMCs. The receptor was derived from a woman in her twenties or thirties in good health and CMV-seropositive. Rearrangement joined TRBV6-5 to TRBJ2-7; TRBD1 might be the D gene, on 5 matching bases. The DNA is as follows: TGTGCCAGCAGTTACTCACACAGGAACAACGAGCAGTACTTC. The encoded protein is CASSYSHRNNEQYF.